Following are 32 T cell receptor beta chains from one sample sequenced in a study of blood T cells in healthy people across ages. A second PCR, run for about 7 to 12 cycles, used a sample-barcoded 5' primer plus a J-beta primer mix. TCRdb processed the 5' RACE reads anew with MiXCR; each CDR3 protein has one entry. The data hold approximately 1,700,000 distinct CDR3 sequences, with around 40% observed a single time. The material sequenced was blood. The receptors originated from a human donor in good health.

This chain uses TRBV28 with TRBJ1-1; D ambiguous. Germline CDR1 is MDHEN and CDR2 is SYDVKM. Trimming pared 2 bases from V and 6 bases from J, leaving 13 bases between. The CDR3 loop spans 14 amino acids. This CDR3 is CASSLMTTWAEAFF. As DNA, the CDR3 is TGTGCCAGCAGTTTAATGACCACGTGGGCTGAAGCTTTCTTT.

This clonotype was counted many times. The chain uses TRBV11-2 and TRBJ2-2; no definite D call. The CDR3 has 13 amino acids. Trimming stripped 1 base from V and 6 bases from J, with 6 bases between. From germline, CDR1 is SGHAT and CDR2 FQNNGV. CDR3 nucleotides: TGTGCCAGCAGCTTAGTCAGTCCCGGGGAGCTGTTTTTT. It codes for CASSLVSPGELFF.

There are a few counts of this clonotype. V is TRBV29-1 and J is TRBJ1-2; a possible D gene is TRBD1 (6 bases). Per the germline V gene, CDR1 is SQVTM and CDR2 is ANQGSEA. This CDR3 is 11 amino acids long. V shed 8 bases and J shed 7 bases, with 14 bases lying between them. CDR3 region: CSTRGWAGYTF. As DNA, the CDR3 is TGCAGCACCAGGGGTTGGGCTGGCTACACCTTC.

This chain joins TRBV7-3 and TRBJ1-1; a weak D match, TRBD1 (5 bases). Germline CDR1 reads SGHTA; CDR2 reads FQGTGA. This CDR3 comprises 18 residues. Trimming pared 5 bases from V and 2 bases from J, leaving 24 bases between. The CDR3 nucleotides read TGTGCCAGCAGCCCAACTCCGGGGCCGCCCCGGGAAAACACTGAAGCTTTCTTT. This translates into CASSPTPGPPRENTEAFF.

The V call is TRBV29-1, the J call TRBJ1-1; D might be TRBD1 (5 bases). The germline V gene encodes CDR1 SQVTM and CDR2 ANQGSEA. Trimming stripped 0 bases from V and 0 bases from J, with 11 bases between. This CDR3 is 15 amino acids long. The CDR3 DNA follows: TGCAGCGTTGAAGATCGGGGCAGGATGAACACTGAAGCTTTCTTT. Amino acid sequence: CSVEDRGRMNTEAFF.

This clonotype showed up just once. A junction boundary mismatches the germline segment, possibly from a read error. This chain connects TRBV24-1 to TRBJ2-1; tentative D call: TRBD1 (8 bases). The length of the CDR3 is 15 residues. Germline CDR1 KGHDR, CDR2 SFDVKD. CDR3 nucleotides: TGTGCCACCAGTGATGCGACAGGGGACTACAGTGAGCAGTTCTTC. It encodes CATSDATGDYSEQFF.

This clonotype was seen once. This sequence joins TRBV6-2 or TRBV6-3 and TRBJ2-1; D may be TRBD2 (6 bases). V lost 3 bases to trimming and J lost 10 bases, with 22 bases between them. The CDR3 is 16 residues long. Germline-derived CDR1 and CDR2 are MNHEY and SVGEGT. CDR3 region: CASSYRRGGKGHEQFF. The CDR3 coding sequence is TGTGCCAGCAGTTATCGCCGAGGAGGGAAAGGGCACGAGCAGTTCTTC.

The chain has TRBV12-3 or TRBV12-4 and TRBJ2-3; D is perhaps TRBD1 (5 bases). The CDR3 length is 16 residues. V dropped 3 bases and J dropped 0 bases, with 13 bases sitting between them. DNA for the CDR3: TGTGCCAGCAGTTTTTTTACAGGCATTAGCACAGATACGCAGTATTTT. Encoded protein: CASSFFTGISTDTQYF.

Regarding this clonotype: This sequence may be a read error, since a much larger clone differs from it by one base. The rearrangement links TRBV12-3 or TRBV12-4 to TRBJ1-2, with 7 bases lining up with TRBD1. Unmatched junction bases numbered 9, after V lost 6 bases and J lost 5 bases. The CDR3 extends over 14 amino acids. Here the CDR3 DNA reads TGTGCCAGCAGCCCCGGAGGGGGCAGATATGGCTACACCTTC. This encodes CASSPGGGRYGYTF.

The CDR3 nucleotides are TGCGCCAGCAGCATAGCCGGGACAGGGAGAGAGACCCAGTACTTC. The encoded protein is CASSIAGTGRETQYF. This chain connects TRBV5-1 to TRBJ2-4; TRBD1 aligns across 9 bases. TRBJ2-5 explains the end of the DNA better; the J call may be wrong. Germline lookup yields CDR1 SGHRS and CDR2 YFSETQ. This CDR3 contains 15 residues.

V gene TRBV9 combines with J gene TRBJ2-3; D is possibly TRBD2 (6 bases). The germline CDR1 and CDR2 sequences are SGDLS and YYNGEE. The CDR3 length is 13 residues. V shed 3 bases and J shed 5 bases, with 10 bases lying between them. CDR3 coding DNA: TGTGCCAGCAGCGGGGGGGATGGAGATACGCAGTATTTT. Protein product: CASSGGDGDTQYF.

This sequence joins TRBV6-1 and TRBJ1-2; TRBD1 might be the D (6 bases). The CDR3 totals 13 residues. Germline assignment: CDR1 MNHNS and CDR2 SASEGT. Trimming pared 11 bases from V and 8 bases from J, leaving 21 bases between. The DNA for the CDR3 is TGTGCCGGCATGATGACAGGTTCGGGGGGCTACACCTTC. Amino acids: CAGMMTGSGGYTF.

Regarding this clonotype: Possible read error: a much larger clone is one base away. The rearrangement uses TRBV7-9 and TRBJ2-7, with no clear D. Looked up from germline, CDR1 is SEHNR and CDR2 is FQNEAQ (reference sequence). CDR3 length: 14 amino acids. The CDR3 is CTSSSSGVSYEQYF. The CDR3 DNA follows: TGTACCAGCAGCTCATCTGGTGTCTCCTACGAGCAGTACTTC.

This clonotype was seen only a few times. The junction does not match germline at one end; this may be a read error. The V and J genes are TRBV25-1 and TRBJ2-3, with D tentatively TRBD2 (5 bases). The CDR3 length is 14 residues. Germline CDR1 MGHDK, CDR2 SYGVNS. The CDR3 DNA reads TGTGTCAGCAGCGCGAGGGCGTACACAGATACGCAGTATTTT. Its protein is CVSSARAYTDTQYF.

This chain connects TRBV5-5 to TRBJ1-6, with unresolved D. The V gene lost 4 bases and the J gene lost 5 bases, with 13 bases spanning the gap. The CDR3 sequence is 15 residues long. Germline-derived CDR1 and CDR2 are SGHKS and YYEKEE (reference sequence). The CDR3 reads CASSSGIANNSPLHF. CDR3 bases: TGTGCCAGCAGCAGCGGGATCGCGAATAATTCACCCCTCCACTTT.

This clonotype came up once. In DNA, the CDR3 is TGTGCCAGCAGTTACCAACCGGGACAGGGGAATCAGCCCCAGCATTTT. Translated: CASSYQPGQGNQPQHF. V gene TRBV6-6 combines with J gene TRBJ1-5; 10 nucleotides agree with TRBD1. The CDR3 extends over 16 amino acids. Germline CDR1 is MNHNY and CDR2 is SVGAGI (reference sequence). V dropped 2 bases and J dropped 4; count of bases not matched to a gene: 5.

The V gene is TRBV12-3 or TRBV12-4, the J gene TRBJ2-2; 8 bases align to TRBD1. Trimming cost V 10 bases and J 3 bases; bases outside gene matches: 7. CDR3 length: 14 residues. CDR3 sequence: CAIPTGADTGELFF. The CDR3 DNA sequence: TGTGCCATCCCGACAGGGGCGGACACCGGGGAGCTGTTTTTT.

A few counts support this clonotype. The chain is built from TRBV18 and TRBJ2-7; TRBD1 might be the D (5 bases). Germline loops: CDR1 KGHSH, CDR2 LQKENI. V lost 3 bases and J lost 7, with 10 bases in between. The CDR3 is made up of 12 amino acids. The CDR3 spells CASSPEGDEQYF. The CDR3 nucleotides are TGTGCCAGCTCACCGGAAGGGGATGAGCAGTACTTC.

CDR3 DNA sequence: TGCGCCAGCGGGGCGTATCCCACAGATACGCAGTATTTT. Protein sequence: CASGAYPTDTQYF. The chain employs TRBV5-1 and TRBJ2-3; the D gene is possibly TRBD1 (5 bases). The V end lost 7 bases, the J end lost 2 bases, and 11 bases lay between the germline ends. CDR1 and CDR2 (germline): SGHRS, YFSETQ. This CDR3 contains 13 residues.

J is TRBJ2-1 and V is TRBV4-2; D possibly matches TRBD1 or TRBD2 (5 bases each). The V and J ends lost 1 base and 0 bases respectively, with 10 bases between them. Germline CDR1 and CDR2: LGHNA and YNFKEQ. The CDR3 is made up of 16 amino acids. CDR3: CASSQAGTSSYNEQFF. The CDR3 coding sequence is TGTGCCAGCAGCCAAGCCGGGACGAGCTCCTACAATGAGCAGTTCTTC.

This clonotype was found a few times. The V gene is TRBV7-3, the J gene TRBJ2-3; unclear D gene. Trimming pared 5 bases from V and 1 base from J, leaving 13 bases between. The CDR3 sequence is 15 residues long. The germline V gene has CDR1 SGHTA and CDR2 FQGTGA. In DNA, the CDR3 is TGTGCCAGCAGCCCCGGTCTACTTCGCACAGATACGCAGTATTTT. Translating it yields CASSPGLLRTDTQYF.

This sequence joins TRBV27 and TRBJ1-4, with D possibly matching TRBD1 (5 bases). The V end lost 7 bases, the J end lost 11 bases, and 20 bases lay between the germline ends. The CDR3 contains 14 residues. Germline-derived CDR1 and CDR2 are MNHEY and SMNVEV (reference sequence). CDR3 in DNA: TGTGCCAGCACCACAGTTAGCTCCCGGGGGAAACTGTTTTTT. This sequence encodes CASTTVSSRGKLFF.

This clonotype was counted between two and nine times. The chain combines TRBV9 with TRBJ2-1; the D gene is possibly TRBD2 (5 bases). TRBJ2-7 explains the end of the DNA better; the J call may be wrong. Germline V gene data show CDR1 as SGDLS and CDR2 as YYNGEE. The CDR3 is 15 residues long. The CDR3 protein is CASSVEGDSYNEQYF. The CDR3 nucleotides read TGTGCCAGCAGCGTAGAGGGAGACTCCTACAATGAGCAGTACTTC.

The chain recombines TRBV12-3 or TRBV12-4 with TRBJ1-2; possible D gene TRBD1, 5 bases. CDR3 length: 14 amino acids. Trimming stripped 5 bases from V and 3 bases from J, with 13 bases between. CDR3 in DNA: TGTGCCAGCAGTCAAGGGACGGCTTACTATGGCTACACCTTC. It specifies CASSQGTAYYGYTF.

A word on this clonotype: One base away lies a much larger clone, so this may be a sequencing read error. The CDR3 region is CASSYDRCYGYTF. CDR3 sequence (DNA): TGTGCCAGCAGTTACGACAGGTGTTATGGCTACACCTTC. The rearrangement uses TRBV6-5 and TRBJ1-2; tentatively, D is TRBD1 (6 bases). The CDR3 runs 13 residues. Germline values: CDR1 MNHEY, CDR2 SVGAGI. The V end lost 2 bases, the J end lost 5 bases, and 9 bases lay between the germline ends.

The chain is built from TRBV7-2 and TRBJ2-1; a possible D gene is TRBD1 (6 bases). V gave up 0 bases and J gave up 10 bases, with 22 bases separating them. The CDR3 runs 17 residues. Germline V gene data show CDR1 as SGHTA and CDR2 as FQGNSA. The CDR3 region is CASSLASATIGGYEQFF. CDR3 nucleotide sequence: TGTGCCAGCAGCTTAGCCTCGGCTACAATAGGGGGTTACGAGCAGTTCTTC.

The rearrangement uses TRBV20-1 and TRBJ1-4, with D unclear. Germline assignment: CDR1 DFQATT and CDR2 SNEGSKA (reference sequence). The CDR3 loop spans 15 amino acids. Trimming shortened V by 0 bases and J by 7 bases, and 15 bases separated the two germline ends. CDR3 sequence reads: CSARDLSWGGEKLFF. CDR3 DNA: TGCAGTGCTAGAGATCTTTCGTGGGGTGGTGAAAAACTGTTTTTT.

The V and J genes are TRBV14 and TRBJ2-1; D is uncertain. The V and J ends lost 0 bases and 5 bases respectively, with 5 bases between them. The CDR3 covers 13 residues. Germline V gene sequence: CDR1 SGHDN, CDR2 FVKESK. For the CDR3, the DNA is TGTGCCAGCAGCCAAGAGTACCACAATGAGCAGTTCTTC. It specifies CASSQEYHNEQFF.

This chain joins TRBV6-5 and TRBJ2-2, with D tentatively TRBD1 or TRBD2 (5 bases each). V gave up 5 bases and J gave up 3 bases, with 10 bases separating them. The CDR3 loop spans 14 amino acids. Germline values: CDR1 MNHEY, CDR2 SVGAGI. The DNA for the CDR3 is TGTGCCAGCAGTGGGGACGGGCACACCGGGGAGCTGTTTTTT. It codes for CASSGDGHTGELFF.

The CDR3 nucleotides are TGCAGTGCTAGAGATCCGTACGACTACGAGCAGTACTTC. Protein: CSARDPYDYEQYF. The chain employs TRBV20-1 and TRBJ2-4; D unclear. The assigned J gene may be wrong: the sequence end matches TRBJ2-7 better. CDR1 and CDR2 (germline): DFQATT, SNEGSKA (reference sequence). The CDR3 runs 13 residues.

The chain carries TRBV5-1 and TRBJ1-4; possible D gene TRBD1, 6 bases. CDR1 is SGHRS, CDR2 YFSETQ, per germline. Trimming cost V 1 base and J 6 bases, with 13 bases left between them. The CDR3 runs 15 residues. The CDR3 DNA is TGCGCCAGCAGCTTGATCCGGGGGCGTGATGAAAAACTGTTTTTT. Its translation: CASSLIRGRDEKLFF. Variable domain in full (rest from reference TRBV5-1 and TRBJ1-4): KAGVTQTPRYLIKTRGQQVTLSCSPISGHRSVSWYQQTPGQGLQFLFEYFSETQRNKGNFPGRFSGRQFSNSRSEMNVSTLELGDSALYLCASSLIRGRDEKLFFGSGTQLSVL.

Only a few counts were recorded for this clonotype. The rearrangement links TRBV4-3 to TRBJ2-5, with 11 nucleotides matching TRBD1. The germline V gene encodes CDR1 LGHNA and CDR2 YSLEER. This CDR3 contains 16 residues. J was trimmed by 1 base and V by 3 bases; bases with no gene match: 4. DNA of the CDR3: TGCGCCAGCAGCCAGTGGGACAGGGGGAGCCAAGAGACCCAGTACTTC. Residues: CASSQWDRGSQETQYF.